This T cell receptor beta chain was sequenced in a study of blood T cell repertoires in COVID-19. As for the study in general: Samples representing acute and convalescent COVID-19 were sourced from the United States, Italy and Spain. PBMCs, B-cell-depleted T cells, or T cells provided the cDNA or gDNA that made up the material.

In the source study's methods: Quantification of nucleated cells was approximated via reference gene primer amplification. Repertoires were generated with immunoSEQ multiplex PCR, while TCRdb's copy carries only in-frame clones and drops some. D and trimming were read from the DNA, whereas the V and J calls and clone size are those reported in that table. The data contain around 250,000 clones, around nine tenths of them singletons. Germline V gene lookup returns CDR1 SGHRS and CDR2 YFSETQ. V gave up 2 bases and J gave up 8 bases; unmatched junction bases: 8. The CDR3 spans 15 residues. Sequencing input: peripheral blood. The clonotype originates from a woman in her sixties or seventies with active or convalescent COVID-19. The chain is built from TRBV5-1 and TRBJ1-4; 8 bases agree with TRBD1. The DNA for the CDR3 is TGCGCCAGCAGCTTCCTGGGACAGGATGGGGAAAAACTGTTTTTT. Amino acid sequence: CASSFLGQDGEKLFF. Full variable domain (rest looked up from reference TRBV5-1 and TRBJ1-4): KAGVTQTPRYLIKTRGQQVTLSCSPISGHRSVSWYQQTPGQGLQFLFEYFSETQRNKGNFPGRFSGRQFSNSRSEMNVSTLELGDSALYLCASSFLGQDGEKLFFGSGTQLSVL.